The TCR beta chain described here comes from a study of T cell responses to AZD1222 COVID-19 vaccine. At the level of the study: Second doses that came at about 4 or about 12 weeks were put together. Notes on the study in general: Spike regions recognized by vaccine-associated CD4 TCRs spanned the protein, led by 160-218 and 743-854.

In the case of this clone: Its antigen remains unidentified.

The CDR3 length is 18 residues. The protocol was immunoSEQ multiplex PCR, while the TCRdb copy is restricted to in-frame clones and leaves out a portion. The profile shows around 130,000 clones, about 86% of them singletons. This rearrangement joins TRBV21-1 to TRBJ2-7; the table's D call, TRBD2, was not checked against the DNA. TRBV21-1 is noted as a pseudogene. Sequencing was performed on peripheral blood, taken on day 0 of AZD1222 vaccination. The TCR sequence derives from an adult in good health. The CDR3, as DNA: TGTGCCAGCAGCAATCATAATGAGAAAGCGGGACTCCCCGACGAGCAGTACTTC. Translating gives CASSNHNEKAGLPDEQYF.